This passage covers 23 T cell receptor beta chains from one sample sequenced in a study of beta chain features in type 1 diabetes. Every bit of the isolated RNA underwent reverse transcription, so sequencing read expressed TCRB transcripts. Method: immunoSEQ multiplex PCR; TCRdb's copy keeps in-frame clones and lacks some. The table records approximately 40,000 clones, roughly 45% of them present only once. Sequencing was done on a sample of stem cell memory CD4+ T cells from blood. The receptors originated from a woman aged 25 to 39 in good health.

CDR3 residues: CASSLGRGGYTF. The CDR3 DNA reads as TGTGCCAGCAGCCTGGGTCGGGGTGGCTACACCTTC. The V and J genes are TRBV14 and TRBJ1-2; D gene uncertain. The CDR3 consists of 12 residues. V was trimmed by 4 bases and J by 7 bases, leaving 10 bases between them. CDR1 is SGHDN and CDR2 is FVKESK in the germline V gene.

The gene calls are TRBV30 and TRBJ1-5; 7 nucleotides align to TRBD1. The V gene's germline CDR1 is GTSNPN and CDR2 SVGIG (reference sequence). The junction had 3 bases not matched to a gene; V was cut back by 2 bases and J by 5 bases. This CDR3 comprises 13 residues. The CDR3 sequence: CAWSPGTDQPQHF. The CDR3 DNA is TGTGCCTGGAGTCCCGGGACAGATCAGCCCCAGCATTTT. Supplemented by reference TRBV30 and TRBJ1-5, the full variable domain reads SQTIHQWPATLVQPVGSPLSLECTVEGTSNPNLYWYRQAAGRGLQLLFYSVGIGQISSEVPQNLSASRPQDRQFILSSKKLLLSDSGFYLCAWSPGTDQPQHFGDGTRLSIL.

This clone was seen a handful of times. The rearrangement uses TRBV7-6 and TRBJ2-1; 9 bases are a match to TRBD2. The CDR3 runs to 16 residues. The V segment lost 1 base and the J segment 6 bases; nucleotides outside the gene matches: 7. The V gene's germline CDR1 is SGHVS and CDR2 FNYEAQ. CDR3 DNA sequence: TGTGCCAGCAGCTTAGTCGCGGCGGGAGGGGTCAATGAGCAGTTCTTC. Residues: CASSLVAAGGVNEQFF.

The chain has TRBV29-1 and TRBJ1-1, with no clear D. Trimming shortened V by 8 bases and J by 0 bases, and 13 bases separated the two germline ends. This CDR3 has 13 residues. Germline loops: CDR1 SQVTM, CDR2 ANQGSEA. The CDR3 nucleotides read TGCAGCCTCCGCCTAATCTTGAACACTGAAGCTTTCTTT. It is translated as CSLRLILNTEAFF.

The chain is built from TRBV5-1 and TRBJ2-5, with a possible D match to TRBD1 (7 bases). The CDR3 sequence is 14 residues long. CDR1 and CDR2 from the germline V gene are SGHRS and YFSETQ. V shed 0 bases and J shed 9 bases, with 15 bases lying between them. CDR3 protein: CASSLETGRLAQYF. CDR3 nucleotide sequence: TGCGCCAGCAGCTTGGAGACAGGGAGACTAGCCCAGTACTTC.

This chain links TRBV19 with TRBJ2-5, with 9 bases identical to TRBD2. The ends lost 5 bases at V and 5 bases at J; junction bases unmatched: 15. CDR3 length: 17 amino acids. Germline V gene lookup returns CDR1 LNHDA and CDR2 SQIVND (reference sequence). This CDR3 is CASSSYLVAGEGETQYF. The DNA for the CDR3 is TGTGCCAGTAGTTCCTACCTCGTAGCGGGAGAGGGGGAGACCCAGTACTTC.

This clone was observed a single time. This chain links TRBV28 with TRBJ1-5; no reliable D call. The CDR3 contains 14 residues. V was shortened by 2 bases and J by 4 bases, with 9 bases between the two germline ends. Germline values: CDR1 MDHEN, CDR2 SYDVKM. This chain's CDR3 is CASSLLGRNQPQHF. CDR3 nucleotide sequence: TGTGCCAGCAGTTTACTAGGGAGAAATCAGCCCCAGCATTTT.

V is TRBV6-5 and J is TRBJ1-2; tentative D call: TRBD1 (6 bases). Trimming removed 6 bases at V and 8 bases at J, with 13 bases between. The CDR3 contains 12 residues. Germline CDR1 MNHEY, CDR2 SVGAGI. The CDR3, as DNA: TGTGCCAGCAGGCCGGACAGCTTGGGCTACACCTTC. The encoded protein is CASRPDSLGYTF.

This clone was found a few times. The rearrangement joins TRBV25-1 to TRBJ2-7; 8 bases are a match to TRBD2. V shed 8 bases and J 8 bases; nucleotides not matched to a gene: 14. This CDR3 is built from 14 residues. CDR1 is MGHDK, CDR2 SYGVNS, per germline. CDR3 nucleotide sequence: TGTGCCAGCTCTCCGGGACTAGGGGGGAGGCAGCAGTACTTC. Its translation is CASSPGLGGRQQYF.

The rearrangement joins TRBV5-4 to TRBJ1-1, with D tentatively TRBD1 (6 bases). CDR1 and CDR2 (germline): SGHNT, YYREEE (reference sequence). The CDR3 is 13 residues long. Between the trimmed V and J ends, which lost 5 bases and 6 bases, there was a span of 14 bases. The CDR3 region has the DNA TGTGCCAGCAGTGCAGGGGTTATCGCTGAAGCTTTCTTT. Its protein is CASSAGVIAEAFF.

This clone was seen more than once but under ten times. The chain couples TRBV20-1 to TRBJ1-1, with D perhaps matching TRBD1 (5 bases). Germline V gene lookup returns CDR1 DFQATT and CDR2 SNEGSKA (reference sequence). The length of the CDR3 is 11 residues. Trimming took 5 bases from V and 10 from J, leaving 14 bases between them. The chain's CDR3 is CSAERDSGAFF. For the CDR3, the DNA is TGCAGTGCTGAACGGGACTCTGGAGCTTTCTTT.

This clone has a single count. This chain connects TRBV18 to TRBJ2-3, with 13 bases identical to TRBD2. Germline CDR1 is KGHSH and CDR2 is LQKENI. The junction had 18 bases not matched to a gene; V was cut back by 5 bases and J by 1 base. This CDR3 is 21 amino acids long. The CDR3 DNA reads TGTGCCAGCTCAACGCGACGGACTAGCGGGAGTCTTGACTACCGCACAGATACGCAGTATTTT. It translates to CASSTRRTSGSLDYRTDTQYF.

V gene TRBV4-3 combines with J gene TRBJ2-2; 8 nucleotides align to TRBD1. The CDR3 extends over 15 amino acids. Germline assignment: CDR1 LGHNA and CDR2 YSLEER. The V and J ends lost 0 bases and 9 bases, in that order; junction bases with no gene match: 6. The CDR3: CASSQERDRGRELFF. The CDR3 nucleotides read TGCGCCAGCAGCCAAGAGAGAGACAGGGGTAGGGAGCTGTTTTTT.

This clone was detected a few times. The chain uses TRBV25-1 and TRBJ2-1, with 8 bases matching TRBD2. Per the germline V gene, CDR1 is MGHDK and CDR2 is SYGVNS. Trimming cost V 2 bases and J 6 bases; bases outside gene matches: 6. The CDR3 has 15 amino acids. CDR3 nucleotides: TGTGCCAGCAGTGAACCGGGAGGGCCTCCCAATGAGCAGTTCTTC. Translation gives CASSEPGGPPNEQFF.

This clone was seen more than once but under ten times. The chain combines TRBV28 with TRBJ2-6, with D possibly matching TRBD1 (7 bases). The CDR3 runs to 17 residues. The germline CDR1 and CDR2 sequences are MDHEN and SYDVKM. V lost 4 bases, J lost 0 bases, and 13 bases lay in between. CDR3 sequence (DNA): TGTGCCAGCAGTTATGCGGGACAGCACTCTGGGGCCAACGTCCTGACTTTC. Protein product: CASSYAGQHSGANVLTF. Using reference TRBV28 and TRBJ2-6 for the parts outside the CDR3, the full variable domain is DVKVTQSSRYLVKRTGEKVFLECVQDMDHENMFWYRQDPGLGLRLIYFSYDVKMKEKGDIPEGYSVSREKKERFSLILESASTNQTSMYLCASSYAGQHSGANVLTFGAGSRLTVL.

This clone was seen a handful of times. The chain links TRBV28 to TRBJ2-7; 12 bases map to TRBD2. The V segment lost 5 bases and the J segment 4 bases; nucleotides outside the gene matches: 9. Germline lookup yields CDR1 MDHEN and CDR2 SYDVKM. The CDR3 loop spans 16 amino acids. The CDR3 bases are TGTGCCAGCAGTGGGGGTGGGACTAGCGGGCCGTACGAGCAGTACTTC. It yields the protein CASSGGGTSGPYEQYF. Supplemented by reference TRBV28 and TRBJ2-7, the full variable domain reads DVKVTQSSRYLVKRTGEKVFLECVQDMDHENMFWYRQDPGLGLRLIYFSYDVKMKEKGDIPEGYSVSREKKERFSLILESASTNQTSMYLCASSGGGTSGPYEQYFGPGTRLTVT.

This clone came up a few times. The rearrangement joins TRBV28 to TRBJ2-1; tentative D call: TRBD2 (6 bases). The length of the CDR3 is 14 residues. Germline values: CDR1 MDHEN, CDR2 SYDVKM. V lost 7 bases and J 9 bases, leaving 19 bases between the germline ends. CDR3 sequence: CASTLFSPGLEQFF. CDR3 DNA: TGTGCCAGCACCTTGTTCTCGCCGGGACTTGAGCAGTTCTTC.

The gene calls are TRBV2 and TRBJ2-2; 9 bases fit TRBD1. The CDR3 contains 15 residues. Germline CDR1 is SNHLY and CDR2 is FYNNEI. Trimming at V came to 6 bases and at J to 5 bases, leaving 7 bases not matched to a gene. CDR3 DNA: TGTGCCAGCAGCCGGGACAGGGTAGAAACCGGGGAGCTGTTTTTT. As protein: CASSRDRVETGELFF.

The chain couples TRBV9 to TRBJ2-1; tentative D call: TRBD2 (6 bases). The CDR3 sequence is 15 residues long. V lost 5 bases and J 4 bases, leaving 16 bases between the germline ends. Germline CDR1 SGDLS, CDR2 YYNGEE. CDR3 region: CASSPWGDQYNEQFF. The CDR3 DNA reads TGTGCCAGCAGTCCCTGGGGGGATCAATACAATGAGCAGTTCTTC.

This clone was seen only a few times. The V call is TRBV7-2, the J call TRBJ2-7, with 8 nucleotides matching TRBD1. V gave up 4 bases and J gave up 1 base; unmatched junction bases: 12. The CDR3 totals 17 residues. Germline assignment: CDR1 SGHTA and CDR2 FQGNSA. The CDR3 protein is CASSWTGSVVTSYEQYF. In nucleotides, the CDR3 is TGTGCCAGCAGCTGGACAGGGTCGGTTGTGACGTCCTACGAGCAGTACTTC.

The chain links TRBV19 to TRBJ2-4, with a tentative D call TRBD2 (6 bases). The V and J ends lost 7 bases and 0 bases respectively, with 16 bases between them. The CDR3 runs 16 residues. Per the germline V gene, CDR1 is LNHDA and CDR2 is SQIVND (reference sequence). Here the CDR3 DNA reads TGTGCCAGTACCCAGGGCGGGGAAATAGCCAAAAACATTCAGTACTTC. The encoded protein is CASTQGGEIAKNIQYF.

This clone occurred once. The gene calls are TRBV19 and TRBJ1-5; 9 positions agree with TRBD1. V lost 5 bases and J lost 4; bases outside the gene matches: 9. The CDR3 contains 16 residues. Per germline, CDR1 LNHDA and CDR2 SQIVND (reference sequence). CDR3 bases: TGTGCCAGTAGTTTTCGCTCCGGGACAGGGAATCAGCCCCAGCATTTT. This sequence encodes CASSFRSGTGNQPQHF. Complete variable domain (other parts from reference TRBV19 and TRBJ1-5): DGGITQSPKYLFRKEGQNVTLSCEQNLNHDAMYWYRQDPGQGLRLIYYSQIVNDFQKGDIAEGYSVSREKKESFPLTVTSAQKNPTAFYLCASSFRSGTGNQPQHFGDGTRLSIL.

This clone was counted between two and nine times. Here the CDR3 reads CASTTGQTLGEKQYF. Written as DNA, the CDR3 is TGTGCCAGCACTACGGGACAGACCCTTGGAGAAAAGCAGTACTTC. The gene calls are TRBV28 and TRBJ2-7, with 7 nucleotides matching TRBD1. Trimming cost V 7 bases and J 8 bases; bases outside gene matches: 17. The CDR3 runs to 15 residues. The germline gives CDR1 MDHEN, CDR2 SYDVKM.